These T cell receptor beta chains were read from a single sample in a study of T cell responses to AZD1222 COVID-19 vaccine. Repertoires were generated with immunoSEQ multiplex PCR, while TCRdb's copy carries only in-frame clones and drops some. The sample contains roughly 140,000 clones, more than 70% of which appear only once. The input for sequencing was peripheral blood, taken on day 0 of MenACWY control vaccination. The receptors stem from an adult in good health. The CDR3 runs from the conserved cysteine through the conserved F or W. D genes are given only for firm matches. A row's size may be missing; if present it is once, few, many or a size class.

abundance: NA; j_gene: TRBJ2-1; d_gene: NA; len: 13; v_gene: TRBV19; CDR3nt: TGTGCCAGTAGGTCAAACTGGTACAATGAGCAGTTCTTC; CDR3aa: CASRSNWYNEQFF
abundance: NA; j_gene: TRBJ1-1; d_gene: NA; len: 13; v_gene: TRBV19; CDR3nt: TGTGCCAGTAGTGAGACGATGAACACTGAAGCTTTCTTT; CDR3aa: CASSETMNTEAFF
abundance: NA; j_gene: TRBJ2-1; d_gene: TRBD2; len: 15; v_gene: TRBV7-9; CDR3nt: TGTGCCAGCAGCTTAGTTTGGACTAGCGGCAATGAGCAGTTCTTC; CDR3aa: CASSLVWTSGNEQFF
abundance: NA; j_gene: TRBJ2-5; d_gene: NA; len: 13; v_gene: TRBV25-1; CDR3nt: TGTGCCAGCAGTGAAATAGGGTTGAAGACCCAGTACTTC; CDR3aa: CASSEIGLKTQYF
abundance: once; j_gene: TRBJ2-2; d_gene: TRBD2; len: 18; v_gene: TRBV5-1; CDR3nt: TGCGCCAGCAGCTTAAGGACTAGCGGGAGGGGTAACACCGGGGAGCTGTTTTTT; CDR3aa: CASSLRTSGRGNTGELFF
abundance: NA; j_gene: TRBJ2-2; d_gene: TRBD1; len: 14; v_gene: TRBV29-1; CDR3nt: TGCAGCGGGACAACCGGGACAGATACCGGGGAGCTGTTTTTT; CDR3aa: CSGTTGTDTGELFF
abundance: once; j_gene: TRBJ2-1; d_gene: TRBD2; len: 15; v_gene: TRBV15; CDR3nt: TGTGCCACCGGGTTAGCGGGGGGATCCTACAATGAGCAGTTCTTC; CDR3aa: CATGLAGGSYNEQFF
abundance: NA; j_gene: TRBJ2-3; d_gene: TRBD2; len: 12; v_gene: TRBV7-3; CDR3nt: TGTGCCAGCAGCTCAATGGGGGGGTCGCAGTATTTT; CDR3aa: CASSSMGGSQYF
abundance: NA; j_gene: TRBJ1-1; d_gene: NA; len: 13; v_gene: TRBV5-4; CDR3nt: TGTGCCAGCAGCTTTGGAGGGAGGACTGAAGCTTTCTTT; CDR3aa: CASSFGGRTEAFF
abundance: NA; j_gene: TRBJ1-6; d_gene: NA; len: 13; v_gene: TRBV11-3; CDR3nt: TGTGCCAGCAACGGACAGCTGGGGTCACCCCTCCACTTT; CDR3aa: CASNGQLGSPLHF
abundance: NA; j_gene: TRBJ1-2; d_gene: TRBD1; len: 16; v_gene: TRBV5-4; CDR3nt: TGTGCCAGCAGCTTACGACAGGGCTTTCAAGGCTATGGCTACACCTTC; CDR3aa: CASSLRQGFQGYGYTF
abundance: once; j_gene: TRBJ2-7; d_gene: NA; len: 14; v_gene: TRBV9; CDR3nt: TGTGCCAGCAGCGCCCCCCGGAGGGAAACGGAGCAGTACTTC; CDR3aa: CASSAPRRETEQYF
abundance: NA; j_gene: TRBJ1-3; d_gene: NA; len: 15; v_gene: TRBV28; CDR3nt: TGTGCCAGCAGTTTGGATGGGGGGACTGGAAACACCATATATTTT; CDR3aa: CASSLDGGTGNTIYF
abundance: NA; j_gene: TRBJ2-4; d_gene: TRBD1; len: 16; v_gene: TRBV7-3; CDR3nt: TGTGCCAGCAGCTTAAATCCCCGGACAGGGGATTTCATTCAGTACTTC; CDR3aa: CASSLNPRTGDFIQYF
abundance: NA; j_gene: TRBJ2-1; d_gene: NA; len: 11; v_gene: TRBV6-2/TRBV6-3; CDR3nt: TGTGCCAGCAGTCAGCGGAATGAGCAGTTCTTC; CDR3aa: CASSQRNEQFF
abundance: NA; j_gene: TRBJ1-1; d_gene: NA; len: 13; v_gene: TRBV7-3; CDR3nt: TGTGCCAGCAGCTTAATGTCGGACACTGAAGCTTTCTTT; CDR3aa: CASSLMSDTEAFF